This TCR beta chain was documented in a study of naive and memory T cell subsets. Study results and caveats: A few larger clonotypes appeared in naive repertoires, especially CD8, possibly memory cells re-expressing CD45RA.

A note on this clonotype: Its antigen is not identified.

Both TRBC1 and TRBC2 were covered by a beta constant-region primer of two equimolar oligonucleotides. TCRdb redid the calling of the UMI-ligation and nested PCR reads with MiXCR, one entry per CDR3 protein. The sample consists of some 150,000 distinct CDR3 sequences, over 15% of them appearing once. From the second PCR step, alpha and beta chains were amplified apart. Cells stained for CD3, CD4, CD8, CD45RA and CD27 were sorted into four subsets. Sequenced: naive CD4+ T cells from blood. This receptor was obtained from a human donor in good health.

CDR3 in amino acids: CASSHDRGVYNEQFF. Here the CDR3 DNA reads TGTGCCAGCAGCCACGACAGGGGTGTCTACAATGAGCAGTTCTTC. The genes are TRBV3-1 and TRBJ2-1; 8 nucleotides align to TRBD1. The germline gives CDR1 LGHDT, CDR2 YNNKEL (reference sequence). Trimming took 3 bases from V and 3 from J; bases not matched to a gene: 4. CDR3 length: 15 amino acids.